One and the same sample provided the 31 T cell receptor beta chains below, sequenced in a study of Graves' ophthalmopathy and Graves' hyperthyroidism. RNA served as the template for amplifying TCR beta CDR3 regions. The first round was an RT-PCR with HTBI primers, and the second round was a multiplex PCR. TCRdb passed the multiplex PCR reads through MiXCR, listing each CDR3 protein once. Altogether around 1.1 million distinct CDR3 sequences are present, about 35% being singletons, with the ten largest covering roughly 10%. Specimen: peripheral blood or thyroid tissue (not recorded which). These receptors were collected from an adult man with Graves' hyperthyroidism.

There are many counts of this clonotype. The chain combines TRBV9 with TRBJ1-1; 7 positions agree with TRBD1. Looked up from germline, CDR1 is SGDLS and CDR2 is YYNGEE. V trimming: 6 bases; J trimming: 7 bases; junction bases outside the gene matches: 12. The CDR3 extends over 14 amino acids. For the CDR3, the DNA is TGTGCCAGCAACTACAAAGCGACAGGGAATGAAGCTTTCTTT. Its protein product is CASNYKATGNEAFF.

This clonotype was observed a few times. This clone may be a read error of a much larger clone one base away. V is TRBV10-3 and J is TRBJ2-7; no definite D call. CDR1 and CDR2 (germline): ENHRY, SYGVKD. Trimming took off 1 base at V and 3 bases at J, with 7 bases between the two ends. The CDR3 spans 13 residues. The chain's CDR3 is CAISEFGRYEQYF. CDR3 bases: TGTGCCATCAGTGAGTTCGGACGCTACGAGCAGTACTTC.

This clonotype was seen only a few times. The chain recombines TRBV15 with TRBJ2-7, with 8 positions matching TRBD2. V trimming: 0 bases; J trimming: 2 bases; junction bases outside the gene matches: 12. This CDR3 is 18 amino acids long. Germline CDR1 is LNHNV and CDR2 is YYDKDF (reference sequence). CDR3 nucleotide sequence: TGTGCCACCAGCAGAGATTGGCCTCAGCGGGAGACCCCCTACGAGCAGTACTTC. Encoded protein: CATSRDWPQRETPYEQYF.

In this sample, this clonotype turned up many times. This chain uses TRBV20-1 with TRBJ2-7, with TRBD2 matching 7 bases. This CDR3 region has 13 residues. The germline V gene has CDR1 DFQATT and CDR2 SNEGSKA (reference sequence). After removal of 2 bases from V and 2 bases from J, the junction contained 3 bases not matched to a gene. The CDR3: CSARSGRAYEQYF. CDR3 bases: TGCAGTGCTAGATCAGGGAGGGCCTACGAGCAGTACTTC.

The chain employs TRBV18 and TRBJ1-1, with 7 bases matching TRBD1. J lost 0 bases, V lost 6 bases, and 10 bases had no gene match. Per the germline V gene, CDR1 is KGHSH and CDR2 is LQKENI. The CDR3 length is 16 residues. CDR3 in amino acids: CASSGQGGRMNTEAFF. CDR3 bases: TGTGCCAGCTCGGGCCAGGGGGGTCGCATGAACACTGAAGCTTTCTTT.

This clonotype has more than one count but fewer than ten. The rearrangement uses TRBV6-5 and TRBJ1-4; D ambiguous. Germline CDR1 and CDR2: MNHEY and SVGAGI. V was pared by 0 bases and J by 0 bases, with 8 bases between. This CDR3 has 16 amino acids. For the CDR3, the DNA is TGTGCCAGCAGTTACTCGAGCGCCCCAACTAATGAAAAACTGTTTTTT. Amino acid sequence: CASSYSSAPTNEKLFF.

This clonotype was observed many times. This chain's CDR3 is CASSLTDGSQEKLFF. The CDR3 DNA follows: TGTGCCAGCAGCTTAACCGACGGCAGTCAGGAAAAACTGTTTTTT. V and J are TRBV7-9 and TRBJ1-4; D unclear. Germline values: CDR1 SEHNR, CDR2 FQNEAQ (reference sequence). Trimming took 2 bases from V and 8 from J, leaving 15 bases between them. CDR3 length: 15 amino acids.

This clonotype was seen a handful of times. CDR3 DNA: TGCGCCAGCAGCCTGGAGCGACAGGGACAGGAAAAACTGTTTTTT. It is translated as CASSLERQGQEKLFF. The chain recombines TRBV4-1 with TRBJ1-4; 7 bases fit TRBD1. J lost 8 bases, V lost 4 bases, and 10 bases had no gene match. The germline V gene has CDR1 MGHRA and CDR2 YSYEKL. There are 15 residues in the CDR3.

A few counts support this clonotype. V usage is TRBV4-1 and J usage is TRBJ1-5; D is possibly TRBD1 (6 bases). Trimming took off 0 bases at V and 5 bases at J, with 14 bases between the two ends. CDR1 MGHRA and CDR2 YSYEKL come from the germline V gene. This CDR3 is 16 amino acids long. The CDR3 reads CASSQDGGRLHQPQHF. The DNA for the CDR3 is TGCGCCAGCAGCCAAGATGGGGGCAGGTTGCATCAGCCCCAGCATTTT.

DNA of the CDR3: TGCAGTGCTGACCGACTAGCGGGAGTCTACGAGCAGTACTTC. Its protein is CSADRLAGVYEQYF. V usage is TRBV20-1 and J usage is TRBJ2-7; 12 bases align to TRBD2. V lost 5 bases and J lost 3; bases outside the gene matches: 5. Germline CDR1 is DFQATT and CDR2 is SNEGSKA (reference sequence). The CDR3 is made up of 14 amino acids.

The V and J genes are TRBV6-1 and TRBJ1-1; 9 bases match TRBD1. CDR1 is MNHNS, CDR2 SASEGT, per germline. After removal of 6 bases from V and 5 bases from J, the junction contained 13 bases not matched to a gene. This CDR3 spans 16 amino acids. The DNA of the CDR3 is TGTGCCAGCAGGGTCCGGGACAGGGCCGATAGGACTGAAGCTTTCTTT. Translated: CASRVRDRADRTEAFF.

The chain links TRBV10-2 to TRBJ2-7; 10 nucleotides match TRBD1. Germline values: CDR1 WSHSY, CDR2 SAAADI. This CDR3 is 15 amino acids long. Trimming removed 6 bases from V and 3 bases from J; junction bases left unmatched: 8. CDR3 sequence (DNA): TGCGCCAGCAGAGCCGGGACAGGGGCAGGCTACGAGCAGTACTTC. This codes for CASRAGTGAGYEQYF.

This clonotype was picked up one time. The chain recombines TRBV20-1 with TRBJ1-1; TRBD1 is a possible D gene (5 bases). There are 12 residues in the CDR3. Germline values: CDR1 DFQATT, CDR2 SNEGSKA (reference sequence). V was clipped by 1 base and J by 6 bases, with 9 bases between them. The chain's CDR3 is CSARVWGAEAFF. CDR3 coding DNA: TGCAGTGCTAGAGTCTGGGGGGCTGAAGCTTTCTTT.

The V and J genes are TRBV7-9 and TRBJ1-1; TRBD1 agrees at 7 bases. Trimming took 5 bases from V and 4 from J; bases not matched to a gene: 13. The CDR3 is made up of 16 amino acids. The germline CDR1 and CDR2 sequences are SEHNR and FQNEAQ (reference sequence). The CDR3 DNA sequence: TGTGCCAGCAGCCAACTCGAGACAGGGTTGGCCACTGAAGCTTTCTTT. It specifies CASSQLETGLATEAFF.

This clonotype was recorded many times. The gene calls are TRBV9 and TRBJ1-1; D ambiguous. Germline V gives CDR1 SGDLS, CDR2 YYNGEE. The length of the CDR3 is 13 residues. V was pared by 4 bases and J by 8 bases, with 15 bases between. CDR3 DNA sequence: TGTGCCAGCAGCCAAAACTCATATGCGGAAGCTTTCTTT. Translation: CASSQNSYAEAFF.

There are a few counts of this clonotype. The DNA of the CDR3 is TGTGCCAGCAGCCAAGGGGACTTCATGAACACTGAAGCTTTCTTT. It yields the protein CASSQGDFMNTEAFF. The chain combines TRBV3-2 with TRBJ1-1; TRBD1 reflects the table's D call only, with no check against the DNA. TRBV3-2 is given as a pseudogene. CDR3 length equals 15 residues.

The CDR3 nucleotides read TGTGCCAGCAGACCTTGGAGACAGCAAGAGACCCAGTACTTC. It translates to CASRPWRQQETQYF. The chain combines TRBV7-9 with TRBJ2-5; D might be TRBD1 (5 bases). V shed 6 bases and J shed 2 bases, with 13 bases lying between them. Germline V gene lookup returns CDR1 SEHNR and CDR2 FQNEAQ (reference sequence). This CDR3 has 14 residues. Using reference TRBV7-9 and TRBJ2-5 for the parts outside the CDR3, the full variable domain is DTGVSQNPRHKITKRGQNVTFRCDPISEHNRLYWYRQTLGQGPEFLTYFQNEAQLEKSRLLSDRFSAERPKGSFSTLEIQRTEQGDSAMYLCASRPWRQQETQYFGPGTRLLVL.

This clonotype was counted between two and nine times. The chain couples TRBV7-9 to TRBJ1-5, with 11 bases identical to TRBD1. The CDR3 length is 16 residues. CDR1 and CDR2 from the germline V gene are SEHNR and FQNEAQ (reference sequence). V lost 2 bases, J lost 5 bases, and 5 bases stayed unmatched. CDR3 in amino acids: CASSLFGTGGHQPQHF. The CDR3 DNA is TGTGCCAGCAGCTTATTCGGGACAGGGGGTCATCAGCCCCAGCATTTT.

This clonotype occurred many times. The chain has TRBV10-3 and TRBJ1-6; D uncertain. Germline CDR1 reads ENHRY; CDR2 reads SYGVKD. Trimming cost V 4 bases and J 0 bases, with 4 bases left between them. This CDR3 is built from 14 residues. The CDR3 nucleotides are TGTGCCATCAGTGCGAACTCCTATAATTCACCCCTCCACTTT. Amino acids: CAISANSYNSPLHF.

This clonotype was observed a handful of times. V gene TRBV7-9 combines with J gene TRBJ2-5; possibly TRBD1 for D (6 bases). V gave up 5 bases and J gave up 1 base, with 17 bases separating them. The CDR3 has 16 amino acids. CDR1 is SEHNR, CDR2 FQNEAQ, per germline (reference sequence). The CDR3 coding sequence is TGTGCCAGCAGCCGACTGGGCAGGGGAGTCCAAGAGACCCAGTACTTC. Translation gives CASSRLGRGVQETQYF.

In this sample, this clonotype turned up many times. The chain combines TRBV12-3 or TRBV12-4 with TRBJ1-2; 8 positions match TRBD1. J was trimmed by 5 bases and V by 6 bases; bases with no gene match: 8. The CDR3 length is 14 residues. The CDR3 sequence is CASSHWDRTYGYTF. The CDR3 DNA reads TGTGCCAGCAGCCATTGGGACAGGACGTATGGCTACACCTTC.

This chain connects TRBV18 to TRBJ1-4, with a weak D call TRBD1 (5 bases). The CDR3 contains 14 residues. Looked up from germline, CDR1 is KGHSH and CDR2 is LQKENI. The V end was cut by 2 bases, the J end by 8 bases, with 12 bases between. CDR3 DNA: TGTGCCAGCTCACCAGGGACGGGCCCAGAAAAACTGTTTTTT. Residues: CASSPGTGPEKLFF. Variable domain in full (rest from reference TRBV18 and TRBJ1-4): NAGVMQNPRHLVRRRGQEARLRCSPMKGHSHVYWYRQLPEEGLKFMVYLQKENIIDESGMPKERFSAEFPKEGPSILRIQQVVRGDSAAYFCASSPGTGPEKLFFGSGTQLSVL.

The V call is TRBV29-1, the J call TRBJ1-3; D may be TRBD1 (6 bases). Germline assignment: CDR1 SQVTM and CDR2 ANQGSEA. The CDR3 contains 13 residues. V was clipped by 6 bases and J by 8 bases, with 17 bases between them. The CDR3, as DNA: TGCAGCGTCTGGACAGTCGAAGGCTACACCATATATTTT. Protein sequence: CSVWTVEGYTIYF.

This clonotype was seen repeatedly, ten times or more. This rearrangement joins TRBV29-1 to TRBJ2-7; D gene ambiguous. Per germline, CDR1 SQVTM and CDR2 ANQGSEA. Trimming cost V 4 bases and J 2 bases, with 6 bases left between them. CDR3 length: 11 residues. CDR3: CSVAQTYEQYF. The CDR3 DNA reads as TGCAGCGTTGCGCAGACCTACGAGCAGTACTTC.

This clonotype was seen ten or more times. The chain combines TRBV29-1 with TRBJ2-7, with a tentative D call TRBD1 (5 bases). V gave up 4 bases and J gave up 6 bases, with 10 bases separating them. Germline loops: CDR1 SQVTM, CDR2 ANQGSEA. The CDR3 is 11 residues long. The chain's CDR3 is CSVARGPEQYF. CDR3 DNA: TGCAGCGTTGCAAGGGGCCCCGAGCAGTACTTC.

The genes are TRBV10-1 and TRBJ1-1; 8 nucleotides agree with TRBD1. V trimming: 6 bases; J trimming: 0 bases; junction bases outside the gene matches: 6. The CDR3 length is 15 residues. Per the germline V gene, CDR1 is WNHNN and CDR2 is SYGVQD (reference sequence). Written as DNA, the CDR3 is TGCGCCAGCAGCGCCGGGACAGGAGTGAACACTGAAGCTTTCTTT. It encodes CASSAGTGVNTEAFF.

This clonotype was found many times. DNA of the CDR3: TGTGCCAGCGGACTTCGAAGGGGACAGCTCCAAGAGACCCAGTACTTC. This gives the protein CASGLRRGQLQETQYF. The chain carries TRBV7-9 and TRBJ2-5; 7 nucleotides line up with TRBD1. Germline V gene sequence: CDR1 SEHNR, CDR2 FQNEAQ (reference sequence). Trimming at V came to 8 bases and at J to 1 base, leaving 13 bases not matched to a gene. This CDR3 region has 16 residues.

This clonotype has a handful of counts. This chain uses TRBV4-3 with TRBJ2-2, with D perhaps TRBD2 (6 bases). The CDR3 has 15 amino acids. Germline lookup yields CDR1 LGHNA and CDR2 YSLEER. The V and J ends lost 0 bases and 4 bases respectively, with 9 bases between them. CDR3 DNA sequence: TGCGCCAGCAGCCAAGATCGGGGAGGCACCGGGGAGCTGTTTTTT. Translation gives CASSQDRGGTGELFF.

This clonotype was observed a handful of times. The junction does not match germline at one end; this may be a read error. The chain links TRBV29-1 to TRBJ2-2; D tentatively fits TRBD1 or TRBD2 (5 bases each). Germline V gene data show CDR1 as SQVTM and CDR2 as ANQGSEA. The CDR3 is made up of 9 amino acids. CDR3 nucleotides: TGCAGCGTGGAAAGGCTGGGGGTGTTT. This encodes CSVERLGVF.

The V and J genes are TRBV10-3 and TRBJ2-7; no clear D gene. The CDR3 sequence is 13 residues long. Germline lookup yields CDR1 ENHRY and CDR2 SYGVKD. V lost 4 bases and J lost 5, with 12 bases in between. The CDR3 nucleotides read TGTGCCATCAGTGCTTTTGTGAGCGACGAGCAGTACTTC. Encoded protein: CAISAFVSDEQYF.

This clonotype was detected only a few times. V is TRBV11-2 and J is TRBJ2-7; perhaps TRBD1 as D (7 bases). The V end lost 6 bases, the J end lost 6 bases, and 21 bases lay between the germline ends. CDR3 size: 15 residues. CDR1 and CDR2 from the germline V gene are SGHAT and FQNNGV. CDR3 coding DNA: TGTGCCAGCAGGCCGGGGCAGGGGGGCTTCTTCGAGCAGTACTTC. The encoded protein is CASRPGQGGFFEQYF.